What follows are 6 T cell receptor beta chains derived from one specimen sequenced in a study of shared clonotypes between healthy human individuals. The repertoire was sequenced with immunoSEQ multiplex PCR; TCRdb's copy has only in-frame clones and lacks some. In the table there are roughly 2.2 million clones, 85% to 95% of which are singletons. Sequencing was done on a sample of naive CD4+ T cells from PBMCs. Subset noted: CD45RA+ positively selected. The receptors shown here come from a man between 18 and 29 years old in good health. Some clones in this sample may be carry-over from other donors' samples.

The rearrangement uses TRBV27 and TRBJ1-3, with TRBD1 as a possible D gene (5 bases). The germline CDR1 and CDR2 sequences are MNHEY and SMNVEV (reference sequence). V was cut by 4 bases and J by 4 bases, with 14 bases left in between. The CDR3 totals 15 residues. The CDR3 DNA is TGTGCCAGCAGTTCCCGGGGACTCGGCGGAAACACCATATATTTT. Residues: CASSSRGLGGNTIYF.

CDR3 nucleotide sequence: TGTGCCAGCAGTTCAGGGGGCAAAATGAACACTGAAGCTTTCTTT. Encoded protein: CASSSGGKMNTEAFF. This chain connects TRBV28 to TRBJ1-1; 8 bases line up with TRBD1. The CDR3 consists of 15 residues. Germline-derived CDR1 and CDR2 are MDHEN and SYDVKM. V shed 4 bases, J shed 0 bases, and the junction held 4 bases outside the gene matches.

The chain joins TRBV11-2 to TRBJ2-7; D not resolved. Trimming stripped 4 bases from V and 6 bases from J, with 13 bases between. In germline, CDR1 is SGHAT, CDR2 FQNNGV. This CDR3 region has 13 residues. The CDR3 region is CASSSLSSPEQYF. The DNA for the CDR3 is TGTGCCAGCAGCTCCCTGAGTTCGCCCGAGCAGTACTTC.

Note on this clone: Other DNA sequences in the same sample also yield this CDR3. The chain employs TRBV28 and TRBJ2-7, with 10 bases lining up with TRBD1. The CDR3 sequence is 15 residues long. CDR1 MDHEN and CDR2 SYDVKM come from the germline V gene. The trim removed 1 base at V and 2 bases at J, leaving 2 bases unmatched. CDR3 sequence: CASSLSGQGTYEQYF. The CDR3 coding sequence is TGTGCCAGCAGTTTATCGGGACAGGGGACCTACGAGCAGTACTTC.

V gene TRBV6-1 combines with J gene TRBJ1-4; no definite D call. Germline assignment: CDR1 MNHNS and CDR2 SASEGT. Trimming pared 7 bases from V and 8 bases from J, leaving 14 bases between. The CDR3 runs 13 residues. Here the CDR3 DNA reads TGTGCCAGCAATTCGGGCCCTGGAGAAAAACTGTTTTTT. It specifies CASNSGPGEKLFF.

This chain joins TRBV28 and TRBJ2-3, with a tentative D call TRBD1 (5 bases). The CDR3 loop spans 15 amino acids. Trimming cost V 3 bases and J 1 base, with 11 bases left between them. Germline CDR1 is MDHEN and CDR2 is SYDVKM. This CDR3 reads CASSFRGSRTDTQYF. The CDR3 coding sequence is TGTGCCAGCAGTTTTAGGGGATCACGCACAGATACGCAGTATTTT.